These T cell receptor beta chains were read from a single sample in a study of PD-1 blockade in classical Hodgkin lymphoma. Using immunoSEQ multiplex PCR, the repertoire was profiled, and TCRdb retains in-frame clones only, with some absent. The sample has about 97,000 clones, around 80% seen once. Sequencing was performed on peripheral blood mononuclear cells (PBMCs), taken at baseline. The receptors were sampled from a human donor with classical Hodgkin lymphoma. Each CDR3 is given with its conserved first and last residue. Each record gives: V gene, CDR3 length, J gene, D gene, clone size, CDR3 protein, CDR3 DNA. A D gene is named only where the DNA matches it firmly. The size entry is marked missing in some rows and otherwise reads once, few, many or a size class.

>TRBV2|14|TRBJ2-7|TRBD2|-
CASSAWGAGDEQYF
TGTGCCAGCAGTGCCTGGGGAGCGGGAGACGAGCAGTACTTC
>TRBV19|16|TRBJ2-1|-|-
CASSIGPVGITNEQFF
TGTGCCAGTAGTATAGGTCCGGTCGGGATCACCAATGAGCAGTTCTTC
>TRBV6-1|15|TRBJ2-1|-|few
CASSELDPSYNEQFF
TGTGCCAGCAGTGAGCTCGACCCCTCCTACAATGAGCAGTTCTTC
>TRBV5-1|15|TRBJ1-2|-|-
CASSFSGAGPYGYTF
TGCGCCAGCAGCTTTTCAGGGGCAGGTCCCTATGGCTACACCTTC
>TRBV18|15|TRBJ2-7|-|-
CASSPSTPSSYEQYF
TGTGCCAGCTCACCCTCTACACCTAGCTCCTACGAGCAGTACTTC
>TRBV28|15|TRBJ2-1|-|-
CASSLGLGAQQEQFF
TGTGCCAGCAGTTTGGGGCTAGGGGCCCAGCAGGAGCAGTTCTTC
>TRBV7-9|14|TRBJ2-7|-|-
CASSSRQAAHEQYF
TGTGCCAGCAGCTCAAGACAAGCGGCCCACGAGCAGTACTTC
>TRBV28|15|TRBJ1-6|TRBD1|-
CASRAWGQANSPLHF
TGTGCCAGCAGAGCTTGGGGACAGGCGAATTCACCCCTCCACTTT
>TRBV30|13|TRBJ1-2|TRBD1|-
CAWSSRQGPGYTF
TGTGCCTGGAGTTCCCGACAGGGGCCTGGCTACACCTTC
>TRBV28|14|TRBJ1-4|-|-
CASSDGTTNEKLFF
TGTGCCAGCAGCGACGGAACAACTAATGAAAAACTGTTTTTT
>TRBV6-1|15|TRBJ1-5|TRBD1|many
CASSVQGAGNQPQHF
TGTGCCAGCAGTGTACAGGGGGCCGGCAATCAGCCCCAGCATTTT
>TRBV5-1|11|TRBJ2-7|-|-
CASSAEYEQYF
TGCGCCAGCAGCGCCGAGTACGAGCAGTACTTC
>TRBV7-9|13|TRBJ2-5|-|-
CARQDPTQETQYF
TGTGCCCGACAGGACCCCACCCAAGAGACCCAGTACTTC
>TRBV19|11|TRBJ1-2|-|-
CASSIRDGYTF
TGTGCCAGTAGTATCAGGGATGGCTACACCTTC
>TRBV28|13|TRBJ1-1|-|-
CATRGHVNTEAFF
TGTGCCACCCGGGGACACGTAAACACTGAAGCTTTCTTT
>TRBV15|13|TRBJ1-3|-|-
CATSRDLGDTIYF
TGTGCCACCAGCAGGGACTTGGGGGACACCATATATTTT
>TRBV6-5|15|TRBJ2-2|-|-
CASSSTTGFSGELFF
TGTGCCAGCAGTTCCACTACAGGGTTCTCCGGGGAGCTGTTTTTT
>TRBV5-4|14|TRBJ2-5|TRBD2|-
CASSLGAGAREQYF
TGTGCCAGCAGCTTGGGGGCGGGAGCTCGGGAGCAGTACTTC
>TRBV2|15|TRBJ2-1|-|-
CASREDLSSYNEQFF
TGTGCCAGCAGGGAGGACTTGAGCTCCTACAATGAGCAGTTCTTC
>TRBV7-2|14|TRBJ1-1|-|-
CASSLPGQKSGAFF
TGTGCCAGCAGCTTACCCGGACAGAAAAGCGGAGCTTTCTTT
>TRBV7-2|16|TRBJ2-2|-|-
CASSLAQTRNTGELFF
TGTGCCAGCAGCTTAGCGCAGACTAGAAACACCGGGGAGCTGTTTTTT
>TRBV6-4|13|TRBJ2-3|-|-
CASSLQGTDTQYF
TGTGCCAGCAGTCTACAAGGGACAGATACGCAGTATTTT
>TRBV6-4|15|TRBJ1-4|TRBD1|-
CASSPGGTENEKLFF
TGTGCCAGCAGCCCTGGGGGGACAGAGAATGAAAAACTGTTTTTT
>TRBV30|12|TRBJ1-1|-|-
CAWSGGDTEAFF
TGTGCCTGGAGTGGGGGGGACACTGAAGCTTTCTTT
>TRBV6-1|15|TRBJ2-1|TRBD2|-
CASGLAGGSYNEQFF
TGTGCCAGCGGGCTAGCGGGAGGGAGCTACAATGAGCAGTTCTTC
>TRBV10-3|14|TRBJ2-7|TRBD1|-
CAINDQTGAYEQYF
TGTGCCATCAACGACCAGACAGGGGCCTACGAGCAGTACTTC
>TRBV28|13|TRBJ2-7|-|-
CASKEGNSYEQYF
TGTGCCAGCAAGGAGGGGAACTCCTACGAGCAGTACTTC
>TRBV18|12|TRBJ2-7|-|-
CASSRGTDEQYF
TGTGCCAGCTCACGGGGCACCGACGAGCAGTACTTC
>TRBV7-9|14|TRBJ1-5|-|-
CASSLEGKNQPQHF
TGTGCCAGCAGCTTAGAAGGGAAGAATCAGCCCCAGCATTTT
>TRBV10-3|14|TRBJ1-2|-|-
CAISETRQNYGYTF
TGTGCCATCAGTGAAACAAGACAGAACTATGGCTACACCTTC
>TRBV28|12|TRBJ1-2|-|few
CASIAGQNGYTF
TGTGCCAGCATCGCCGGGCAGAATGGCTACACCTTC
>TRBV19|16|TRBJ2-3|TRBD2|-
CASSTGLAGRTDTQYF
TGTGCCAGTAGTACCGGACTAGCGGGACGCACAGATACGCAGTATTTT
>TRBV7-9|17|TRBJ2-7|TRBD2|-
CASSLGLAGALSDEQYF
TGTGCCAGCAGCTTAGGTCTAGCGGGAGCGTTATCGGACGAGCAGTACTTC
>TRBV6-6|14|TRBJ2-1|TRBD1|-
CASSYGQGANEQFF
TGTGCCAGCAGTTACGGACAGGGGGCGAATGAGCAGTTCTTC
>TRBV27|16|TRBJ1-5|TRBD1|-
CASSFQGGVGSQPQHF
TGTGCCAGCAGTTTCCAAGGGGGCGTTGGGAGTCAGCCCCAGCATTTT
>TRBV19|15|TRBJ2-3|-|-
CASSMVRATTDTQYF
TGTGCCAGTAGTATGGTGAGGGCTACCACAGATACGCAGTATTTT
>TRBV20-1|10|TRBJ2-3|-|-
CSVRVDTQYF
TGCAGTGTACGCGTAGATACGCAGTATTTT
>TRBV19|17|TRBJ2-1|-|-
CASSIVGAPGPHNEQFF
TGTGCCAGTAGTATCGTTGGGGCTCCTGGACCTCACAATGAGCAGTTCTTC
>TRBV27|15|TRBJ2-1|-|-
CASSFYGKGYNEQFF
TGTGCCAGCAGTTTTTATGGGAAAGGATACAATGAGCAGTTCTTC
>TRBV5-1|14|TRBJ1-1|-|-
CASSSAGLGTEAFF
TGCGCCAGCAGTTCCGCGGGGCTAGGCACTGAAGCTTTCTTT
>TRBV6-1|15|TRBJ1-1|-|-
CASRDVWSSNTEAFF
TGTGCCAGCAGGGATGTTTGGAGCTCCAACACTGAAGCTTTCTTT
>TRBV10-3|16|TRBJ2-2|TRBD2|-
CAIGGGLAGNTGELFF
TGTGCCATCGGGGGAGGGCTAGCGGGCAACACCGGGGAGCTGTTTTTT
>TRBV7-7|18|TRBJ1-4|TRBD1|-
CASSLSTGTDATNEKLFF
TGTGCCAGCAGCCTTAGCACCGGGACAGATGCAACTAATGAAAAACTGTTTTTT
>TRBV6-1|14|TRBJ1-3|-|few
CASSVQGAGNTIYF
TGTGCCAGCAGTGTACAGGGCGCTGGAAACACCATATATTTT